Following are 26 T cell receptor beta chains from one sample sequenced in a study of blood T cell repertoires in COVID-19. Method: immunoSEQ multiplex PCR; TCRdb's copy keeps in-frame clones and lacks some. The sample lists approximately 100,000 clones; approximately 82% were seen once. Specimen: peripheral blood. The receptors stem from a man aged 55 to 69 with acute or convalescent COVID-19.

The rearrangement uses TRBV7-9 and TRBJ1-2; no firm D call. This CDR3 contains 15 residues. Looked up from germline, CDR1 is SEHNR and CDR2 is FQNEAQ (reference sequence). V was shortened by 6 bases and J by 0 bases, with 14 bases between the two germline ends. The CDR3 nucleotides are TGTGCCAGCAGTTCGCCGACAACAGCTAACTATGGCTACACCTTC. Translation: CASSSPTTANYGYTF. The entire variable domain, with the rest obtained from reference TRBV7-9 and TRBJ1-2, is as follows: DTGVSQNPRHKITKRGQNVTFRCDPISEHNRLYWYRQTLGQGPEFLTYFQNEAQLEKSRLLSDRFSAERPKGSFSTLEIQRTEQGDSAMYLCASSSPTTANYGYTFGSGTRLTVV.

The rearrangement uses TRBV6-6 and TRBJ2-3; the match to TRBD2 covers 7 bases. The length of the CDR3 is 14 residues. Germline V lookup: CDR1 MNHNY, CDR2 SVGAGI (reference sequence). The V gene end was trimmed by 8 bases and the J gene end by 6 bases; junction bases not matched to a gene: 11. CDR3 loop: CASRQVGRVDTQYF. CDR3 nucleotides: TGTGCCAGCCGTCAGGTGGGGAGGGTGGATACGCAGTATTTT.

The chain carries TRBV5-4 and TRBJ1-1, with unresolved D. From germline, CDR1 is SGHNT and CDR2 YYREEE (reference sequence). The CDR3 is 13 residues long. V lost 4 bases, J lost 1 base, and 8 bases lay in between. This CDR3 is CASSQAWNTEAFF. CDR3 bases: TGTGCCAGCAGCCAAGCCTGGAACACTGAAGCTTTCTTT.

The V and J genes are TRBV7-2 and TRBJ1-5, with D maybe TRBD1 (6 bases). This CDR3 is built from 16 residues. Germline CDR1 is SGHTA and CDR2 is FQGNSA. V lost 1 base to trimming and J lost 0 bases, with 10 bases between them. CDR3 protein: CASSLVTGNSNQPQHF. DNA of the CDR3: TGTGCCAGCAGCTTAGTAACAGGGAATAGCAATCAGCCCCAGCATTTT.

V and J are TRBV11-3 and TRBJ2-1, with 7 positions matching TRBD2. CDR3 length: 16 amino acids. Looked up from germline, CDR1 is SGHNT and CDR2 is YENEEA. V lost 4 bases, J lost 8 bases, and 14 bases stayed unmatched. The CDR3 spells CASSSGRGNRFDEQFF. DNA of the CDR3: TGTGCCAGCAGCTCTGGGCGGGGGAATAGGTTCGATGAGCAGTTCTTC.

The gene calls are TRBV6-5 and TRBJ1-2; 7 nucleotides agree with TRBD1. V was pared by 3 bases and J by 4 bases, with 5 bases of the junction left unmatched. The CDR3 is made up of 14 amino acids. Germline-derived CDR1 and CDR2 are MNHEY and SVGAGI. The CDR3 nucleotides are TGTGCCAGCAGTTATAGGGACAGAGCCTATGGCTACACCTTC. This sequence encodes CASSYRDRAYGYTF.

This clone was counted a single time. The rearrangement links TRBV5-1 to TRBJ2-1, with 12 bases aligning to TRBD1. The germline V gene has CDR1 SGHRS and CDR2 YFSETQ. V trimming: 8 bases; J trimming: 7 bases; junction bases outside the gene matches: 7. The CDR3 loop spans 14 amino acids. The CDR3 loop is CASKGTGGLNEQFF. For the CDR3, the DNA is TGCGCCAGTAAGGGGACAGGGGGCTTAAATGAGCAGTTCTTC.

The gene calls are TRBV28 and TRBJ1-2; TRBD1 matches at 8 bases. The J segment lost 7 bases and the V segment lost 7 bases, leaving 8 bases of the junction unmatched. The CDR3 has 13 amino acids. Germline V lookup: CDR1 MDHEN, CDR2 SYDVKM. The DNA of the CDR3 is TGTGCCAGCACCGTGGACAGGGAGGGTGGCTACACCTTC. Residues: CASTVDREGGYTF.

The chain joins TRBV19 to TRBJ1-5; no clear D. The CDR3 extends over 17 amino acids. V gave up 3 bases and J gave up 3 bases, with 18 bases separating them. Germline-derived CDR1 and CDR2 are LNHDA and SQIVND (reference sequence). CDR3 protein: CASSIGVSVQYNQPQHF. The CDR3 DNA sequence: TGTGCCAGTAGTATCGGTGTTTCGGTACAGTACAATCAGCCCCAGCATTTT.

This chain links TRBV5-5 with TRBJ1-3; maybe TRBD1 (6 bases). Per the germline V gene, CDR1 is SGHKS and CDR2 is YYEKEE (reference sequence). The length of the CDR3 is 16 residues. The V end was cut by 0 bases, the J end by 0 bases, with 10 bases between. The CDR3 loop is CASSLAEDSSGNTIYF. The CDR3 bases are TGTGCCAGCAGCTTGGCCGAGGACAGCTCTGGAAACACCATATATTTT.

The chain is built from TRBV15 and TRBJ2-3; TRBD2 agrees at 8 bases. This CDR3 is 13 amino acids long. The V and J ends lost 5 bases and 5 bases, in that order; junction bases with no gene match: 3. Germline-derived CDR1 and CDR2 are LNHNV and YYDKDF (reference sequence). The CDR3 DNA follows: TGTGCCACCAGCCGGGGGGGGAAAGATACGCAGTATTTT. Translation: CATSRGGKDTQYF.

The chain has TRBV27 and TRBJ2-7, with D possibly matching TRBD2 (6 bases). Trimming took 6 bases from V and 1 from J, leaving 13 bases between them. The CDR3 length is 14 residues. From germline, CDR1 is MNHEY and CDR2 SMNVEV (reference sequence). CDR3 sequence: CASRRDLGSYEQYF. The CDR3 nucleotides read TGTGCCAGCAGACGGGACTTGGGGTCCTACGAGCAGTACTTC.

This sequence joins TRBV3-1 (or the pseudogene TRBV3-2) and TRBJ2-3, with D possibly matching TRBD1 (6 bases). Trimming shortened V by 5 bases and J by 4 bases, and 19 bases separated the two germline ends. Germline-derived CDR1 and CDR2 are LGHDT and YNNKEL (reference sequence). The CDR3 totals 16 residues. The CDR3 DNA reads as TGTGCCAGCAGCGCTCCGGGACAAAGAGTCCCAGATACGCAGTATTTT. This codes for CASSAPGQRVPDTQYF.

As DNA, the CDR3 is TGTGCCAGCAGCCAGTTGACAGACGAAGCTTTCTTT. This codes for CASSQLTDEAFF. This chain joins TRBV3-1 (or the pseudogene TRBV3-2) and TRBJ1-1; TRBD1 might be the D (5 bases). Per the germline V gene, CDR1 is LGHDT and CDR2 is YNNKEL (reference sequence). Deletions cut 3 bases from V and 8 bases from J, with 10 bases between. The CDR3 covers 12 residues.

This clone was detected once. The rearrangement uses TRBV4-3 and TRBJ2-7; TRBD2 matches 7 bases. This CDR3 is built from 14 residues. Trimming took 6 bases from V and 3 from J; bases not matched to a gene: 8. Germline CDR1 and CDR2: LGHNA and YSLEER. The CDR3 bases are TGCGCCAGCAGTCCCGGGGGAGGGAACTACGAGCAGTACTTC. Translating gives CASSPGGGNYEQYF.

The CDR3 coding sequence is TGTGCCACCAGTGATCCGGGACAGGGAAAAAATCAGCCCCAGCATTTT. Its translation is CATSDPGQGKNQPQHF. The chain joins TRBV24-1 to TRBJ1-5; 9 bases line up with TRBD1. From germline, CDR1 is KGHDR and CDR2 SFDVKD. The CDR3 loop spans 16 amino acids. The ends lost 3 bases at V and 4 bases at J; junction bases unmatched: 6.

This clone was seen once. The chain is built from TRBV5-1 and TRBJ1-6; 7 bases agree with TRBD1. The CDR3 consists of 15 residues. Trimming at V came to 4 bases and at J to 7 bases, leaving 8 bases not matched to a gene. CDR1 and CDR2 (germline): SGHRS, YFSETQ. The CDR3 region has the DNA TGCGCCAGCAGCAACGGGGACAGCGGAAATTCACCCCTCCACTTT. Its protein is CASSNGDSGNSPLHF. Based on the CDR3 plus reference TRBV5-1 and TRBJ1-6, the full variable domain is KAGVTQTPRYLIKTRGQQVTLSCSPISGHRSVSWYQQTPGQGLQFLFEYFSETQRNKGNFPGRFSGRQFSNSRSEMNVSTLELGDSALYLCASSNGDSGNSPLHFGNGTRLTVT.

V usage is TRBV5-5 and J usage is TRBJ2-7; TRBD1 might be the D (6 bases). The CDR3 spans 11 residues. Germline V gene lookup returns CDR1 SGHKS and CDR2 YYEKEE (reference sequence). V was cut by 9 bases and J by 3 bases, with 10 bases left in between. The CDR3 region has the DNA TGTGCCATACAGGGAATCTACGAGCAGTACGTC. It translates to CAIQGIYEQYV.

V is TRBV19 and J is TRBJ1-2, with D maybe TRBD1 (5 bases). The CDR3 extends over 15 amino acids. Germline CDR1 is LNHDA and CDR2 is SQIVND (reference sequence). The V and J ends lost 6 bases and 2 bases respectively, with 16 bases between them. CDR3 in DNA: TGTGCCAGTAGGACGGGGGTGGGAGAGAACTATGGCTACACCTTC. This encodes CASRTGVGENYGYTF.

The chain recombines TRBV30 with TRBJ1-2; D is uncertain. CDR1 and CDR2 from the germline V gene are GTSNPN and SVGIG (reference sequence). CDR3 length: 13 residues. The V gene lost 2 bases and the J gene lost 3 bases, with 10 bases spanning the gap. The CDR3 region is CAWSLETHYGYTF. The CDR3 DNA reads TGTGCCTGGAGTTTAGAGACACACTATGGCTACACCTTC.

DNA for the CDR3: TGTGCCAGCAGTCCGACAGGGGAGGGGTACAATGAGCAGTTCTTC. Translated: CASSPTGEGYNEQFF. The rearrangement uses TRBV6-2 or TRBV6-3 and TRBJ2-1; a weak D match, TRBD1 (8 bases). CDR3 size: 15 residues. Trimming took 5 bases from V and 4 from J, leaving 15 bases between them. The V gene's germline CDR1 is MNHEY and CDR2 SVGEGT.

This chain links TRBV4-3 with TRBJ1-3; a possible D gene is TRBD1 (5 bases). V shed 3 bases and J shed 0 bases, with 12 bases lying between them. CDR3 size: 16 residues. Germline V gene data show CDR1 as LGHNA and CDR2 as YSLEER. CDR3 protein: CASSQRIQGSGNTIYF. In DNA, the CDR3 is TGCGCCAGCAGCCAGCGAATCCAGGGCTCTGGAAACACCATATATTTT.

This clone was observed a handful of times. The chain is built from TRBV4-3 and TRBJ2-7; possibly TRBD2 for D (7 bases). Trimming took 1 base from V and 3 from J, leaving 19 bases between them. CDR1 is LGHNA, CDR2 YSLEER, per germline. The CDR3 is made up of 17 amino acids. This CDR3 is CASSQVGGRGRLYEQYF. The CDR3 DNA reads TGCGCCAGCAGCCAAGTCGGTGGGAGGGGGAGGCTCTACGAGCAGTACTTC.

The chain carries TRBV5-4 and TRBJ1-1; weak D call: TRBD1 (6 bases). This CDR3 is built from 17 residues. V was trimmed by 2 bases and J by 3 bases, leaving 20 bases between them. The germline gives CDR1 SGHNT, CDR2 YYREEE (reference sequence). CDR3: CASSFAWFGGRDTEAFF. CDR3 nucleotide sequence: TGTGCCAGCAGCTTTGCCTGGTTCGGGGGGCGCGACACTGAAGCTTTCTTT.

The J gene is TRBJ1-2, the V gene TRBV11-2; D is possibly TRBD1 (6 bases). Germline V gives CDR1 SGHAT, CDR2 FQNNGV. The CDR3 totals 16 residues. Trimming took off 0 bases at V and 3 bases at J, with 14 bases between the two ends. CDR3 residues: CASSLDGAGDDYGYTF. The CDR3 bases are TGTGCCAGCAGCTTAGATGGCGCAGGGGACGACTATGGCTACACCTTC. The variable domain in full, with the rest retrieved from reference TRBV11-2 and TRBJ1-2, is EAGVAQSPRYKIIEKRQSVAFWCNPISGHATLYWYQQILGQGPKLLIQFQNNGVVDDSQLPKDRFSAERLKGVDSTLKIQPAKLEDSAVYLCASSLDGAGDDYGYTFGSGTRLTVV.

V and J are TRBV6-1 and TRBJ1-5; D gene uncertain. The CDR3 has 16 amino acids. The V and J ends lost 1 base and 0 bases respectively, with 10 bases between them. Germline lookup yields CDR1 MNHNS and CDR2 SASEGT. CDR3 amino acids: CASSEGAVYSNQPQHF. For the CDR3, the DNA is TGTGCCAGCAGTGAAGGGGCAGTTTATAGCAATCAGCCCCAGCATTTT.